One and the same sample provided the 30 T cell receptor beta chains below, sequenced in a study of blood T cell repertoires in COVID-19. Method: immunoSEQ multiplex PCR; TCRdb's copy keeps in-frame clones and lacks some. The sample gives 59,000 or so clones, roughly 91% of which show up once; less than 2% is in the top ten. Sequencing used peripheral blood. The receptors shown here come from a human donor in a cohort sampled during active COVID-19.

The chain's CDR3 is CASSLDGGALSNQPQHF. CDR3 coding DNA: TGTGCCAGCAGCTTAGACGGGGGGGCCCTGAGCAATCAGCCCCAGCATTTT. This rearrangement joins TRBV7-2 to TRBJ1-5, with TRBD1 as a possible D gene (6 bases). Germline V gene sequence: CDR1 SGHTA, CDR2 FQGNSA. The CDR3 covers 17 residues. The V and J ends lost 1 base and 1 base respectively, with 14 bases between them.

This chain uses TRBV7-9 with TRBJ2-5; 7 bases are shared with TRBD1. Germline assignment: CDR1 SEHNR and CDR2 FQNEAQ (reference sequence). CDR3 length: 14 residues. Trimming removed 0 bases from V and 5 bases from J; junction bases left unmatched: 3. CDR3 amino acids: CASSLATGSETQYF. The CDR3 bases are TGTGCCAGCAGCTTAGCGACAGGGAGTGAGACCCAGTACTTC.

This chain links TRBV19 with TRBJ2-7; 13 positions agree with TRBD2. The germline gives CDR1 LNHDA, CDR2 SQIVND (reference sequence). The CDR3 length is 15 residues. V shed 4 bases, J shed 2 bases, and the junction held 2 bases outside the gene matches. The CDR3 is CASSTGLAGPYEQYF. The CDR3 DNA follows: TGTGCCAGTAGTACGGGACTAGCGGGACCCTACGAGCAGTACTTC. Complete variable domain (other parts from reference TRBV19 and TRBJ2-7): DGGITQSPKYLFRKEGQNVTLSCEQNLNHDAMYWYRQDPGQGLRLIYYSQIVNDFQKGDIAEGYSVSREKKESFPLTVTSAQKNPTAFYLCASSTGLAGPYEQYFGPGTRLTVT.

V gene TRBV7-3 combines with J gene TRBJ2-1, with 11 positions matching TRBD2. Germline-derived CDR1 and CDR2 are SGHTA and FQGTGA. The CDR3 runs to 15 residues. Losses at the gene ends were 5 bases for V and 8 bases for J; bases not matched to a gene: 8. The CDR3 region has the DNA TGTGCCAGCAGCCCACGACTAGCGGGACGGGATGAGCAGTTCTTC. As protein: CASSPRLAGRDEQFF.

The chain links TRBV6-4 to TRBJ2-4; D remains ambiguous. CDR1 is MRHNA and CDR2 is SNTAGT in the germline V gene. V lost 2 bases, J lost 4 bases, and 21 bases lay in between. The CDR3 extends over 18 amino acids. CDR3 loop: CASSDPWASHHRKNIQYF. The CDR3 bases are TGTGCCAGCAGTGACCCTTGGGCAAGCCACCACAGAAAAAACATTCAGTACTTC.

The chain carries TRBV18 and TRBJ1-2, with D unresolved. The CDR3 is 11 residues long. The germline V and J ends were trimmed by 3 bases and 6 bases, with 5 bases remaining between them. Germline loops: CDR1 KGHSH, CDR2 LQKENI. CDR3 amino acids: CASSPRDGYTF. CDR3 nucleotide sequence: TGTGCCAGCTCACCGAGGGATGGCTACACCTTC.

The chain employs TRBV9 and TRBJ1-2, with D possibly being TRBD1 (6 bases). The V end was cut by 0 bases, the J end by 6 bases, with 18 bases between. CDR1 and CDR2 from the germline V gene are SGDLS and YYNGEE. The CDR3 has 16 amino acids. The CDR3 DNA reads as TGTGCCAGCAGCGTAGACCCTCTCTTGGGGGCCGATGGCTACACCTTC. It encodes CASSVDPLLGADGYTF.

The chain links TRBV29-1 to TRBJ1-1; TRBD1 matches 8 bases. The CDR3 has 13 residues. Germline V gene lookup returns CDR1 SQVTM and CDR2 ANQGSEA. Written as DNA, the CDR3 is TGCAGTCATATAACAGGGGGAGTCACTGAAGCTTTCTTT. It encodes CSHITGGVTEAFF.

This chain links TRBV11-2 with TRBJ1-1; the D gene is possibly TRBD1 (6 bases). Germline CDR1 and CDR2: SGHAT and FQNNGV. The CDR3 runs 13 residues. V was trimmed by 0 bases and J by 11 bases, leaving 13 bases between them. DNA for the CDR3: TGTGCCAGCAGCTTAGATCGGGGGGCCGGGGCTTTCTTT. It is translated as CASSLDRGAGAFF. The full variable domain, completed using reference TRBV11-2 and TRBJ1-1, is EAGVAQSPRYKIIEKRQSVAFWCNPISGHATLYWYQQILGQGPKLLIQFQNNGVVDDSQLPKDRFSAERLKGVDSTLKIQPAKLEDSAVYLCASSLDRGAGAFFGQGTRLTVV.

The rearrangement links TRBV5-1 to TRBJ2-7, with TRBD2 matching over 13 bases. CDR3 size: 17 residues. Trimming took 3 bases from V and 6 from J; bases not matched to a gene: 12. Looked up from germline, CDR1 is SGHRS and CDR2 is YFSETQ. The DNA of the CDR3 is TGCGCCAGCAGCTCCCCTCGGACTAGCGGGAGTATGGGCGAGCAGTACTTC. Its translation: CASSSPRTSGSMGEQYF.

The chain is built from TRBV11-2 and TRBJ2-7; D might be TRBD1 (6 bases). The CDR3 has 12 amino acids. V shed 5 bases and J shed 4 bases, with 9 bases lying between them. The germline CDR1 and CDR2 sequences are SGHAT and FQNNGV. CDR3 DNA: TGTGCCAGCAGCACAACAGGGTACGAGCAGTACTTC. The encoded protein is CASSTTGYEQYF.

The V call is TRBV5-1, the J call TRBJ1-2; 8 bases are a match to TRBD1. The CDR3 has 14 residues. J was trimmed by 3 bases and V by 4 bases; bases with no gene match: 5. Germline lookup yields CDR1 SGHRS and CDR2 YFSETQ. CDR3 sequence reads: CASSPTQGDYGYTF. CDR3 bases: TGCGCCAGCAGCCCAACACAGGGGGACTATGGCTACACCTTC. Combining the CDR3 with reference TRBV5-1 and TRBJ1-2 gives the whole variable domain KAGVTQTPRYLIKTRGQQVTLSCSPISGHRSVSWYQQTPGQGLQFLFEYFSETQRNKGNFPGRFSGRQFSNSRSEMNVSTLELGDSALYLCASSPTQGDYGYTFGSGTRLTVV.

The chain combines TRBV4-2 with TRBJ1-4; D gene ambiguous. Trimming cost V 3 bases and J 8 bases, with 16 bases left between them. Germline values: CDR1 LGHNA, CDR2 YNFKEQ. The CDR3 sequence is 15 residues long. The CDR3 reads CASSQEAGRREKLFF. In DNA, the CDR3 is TGTGCCAGCAGCCAGGAGGCGGGCAGGCGGGAAAAACTGTTTTTT.

This chain joins TRBV11-2 and TRBJ1-2; 7 nucleotides line up with TRBD1. CDR3 size: 14 residues. The V and J ends lost 5 bases and 7 bases, in that order; junction bases with no gene match: 10. Germline-derived CDR1 and CDR2 are SGHAT and FQNNGV. CDR3 in amino acids: CASSPDRTAGGYTF. The CDR3 nucleotides are TGTGCCAGCAGCCCGGACAGGACGGCGGGTGGCTACACCTTC.

V and J are TRBV4-2 and TRBJ2-7, with D perhaps matching TRBD2 (5 bases). This CDR3 region has 14 residues. The V gene lost 4 bases and the J gene lost 5 bases, with 15 bases spanning the gap. Looked up from germline, CDR1 is LGHNA and CDR2 is YNFKEQ. This chain's CDR3 is CASSLLEGVNEQYF. Written as DNA, the CDR3 is TGTGCCAGCAGCCTTTTAGAGGGAGTGAACGAGCAGTACTTC.

The J gene is TRBJ2-2, the V gene TRBV25-1; 7 bases agree with TRBD2. The CDR3 covers 14 residues. The V and J ends lost 6 bases and 3 bases, in that order; junction bases with no gene match: 4. The germline V gene encodes CDR1 MGHDK and CDR2 SYGVNS. In DNA form, the CDR3 reads TGTGCCAGCAGCCGCGCGGGGGACACCGGGGAGCTGTTTTTT. Amino acids: CASSRAGDTGELFF.

The CDR3 DNA reads TGTGCCAGCAGCCCAAACGGGGGGTGGACCGGGGAGCTGTTTTTT. Protein product: CASSPNGGWTGELFF. The chain couples TRBV7-3 to TRBJ2-2; 7 bases line up with TRBD2. The germline V gene encodes CDR1 SGHTA and CDR2 FQGTGA. The CDR3 loop spans 15 amino acids. V trimming: 5 bases; J trimming: 5 bases; junction bases outside the gene matches: 8. Variable domain in full (rest from reference TRBV7-3 and TRBJ2-2): GAGVSQTPSNKVTEKGKYVELRCDPISGHTALYWYRQSLGQGPEFLIYFQGTGAADDSGLPNDRFFAVRPEGSVSTLKIQRTERGDSAVYLCASSPNGGWTGELFFGEGSRLTVL.

The chain has TRBV7-2 and TRBJ1-5; perhaps TRBD1 as D (5 bases). V was pared by 6 bases and J by 2 bases, with 14 bases between. This CDR3 comprises 15 residues. The germline V gene encodes CDR1 SGHTA and CDR2 FQGNSA. The chain's CDR3 is CASSSESRGNQPQHF. The CDR3 DNA sequence: TGTGCCAGCAGTTCTGAGTCCAGGGGCAATCAGCCCCAGCATTTT.

The J gene is TRBJ2-6, the V gene TRBV11-3; unclear D gene. This CDR3 comprises 15 residues. Germline V gives CDR1 SGHNT, CDR2 YENEEA. Trimming removed 5 bases from V and 1 base from J, with 9 bases in between. This CDR3 reads CASSPTLSGANVLTF. For the CDR3, the DNA is TGTGCCAGCAGCCCTACGCTGTCTGGGGCCAACGTCCTGACTTTC.

This clone has more than one count but fewer than ten. V and J are TRBV6-6 and TRBJ1-2; a possible D gene is TRBD1 (6 bases). CDR3 length: 16 residues. Germline-derived CDR1 and CDR2 are MNHNY and SVGAGI (reference sequence). V was cut by 0 bases and J by 5 bases, with 16 bases left in between. CDR3 coding DNA: TGTGCCAGCAGTTACTCGATGGGGGGGGGCTGGTATGGCTACACCTTC. Translation gives CASSYSMGGGWYGYTF.

The chain recombines TRBV6-5 with TRBJ2-3; TRBD2 matches at 9 bases. CDR1 MNHEY and CDR2 SVGAGI come from the germline V gene. This CDR3 spans 15 amino acids. J lost 0 bases, V lost 3 bases, and 1 base had no gene match. The CDR3 protein is CASSYLAGSTDTQYF. The CDR3 DNA follows: TGTGCCAGCAGTTATCTAGCGGGGAGCACAGATACGCAGTATTTT.

The rearrangement uses TRBV4-3 and TRBJ1-1; D is unresolved. Trimming removed 1 base from V and 3 bases from J, with 12 bases in between. The CDR3 loop spans 15 amino acids. Germline V gene lookup returns CDR1 LGHNA and CDR2 YSLEER. The CDR3 coding sequence is TGCGCCAGCAGCCAAGTGAACAGCTTGGACACTGAAGCTTTCTTT. It specifies CASSQVNSLDTEAFF.

V gene TRBV14 combines with J gene TRBJ2-1; 13 nucleotides align to TRBD2. CDR3 length: 17 residues. Trimming removed 3 bases from V and 9 bases from J; junction bases left unmatched: 11. CDR1 and CDR2 (germline): SGHDN, FVKESK. In nucleotides, the CDR3 is TGTGCCAGCAGCCACCGTGGACTAGCGGGAGCCTCGGTTGAGCAGTTCTTC. As protein: CASSHRGLAGASVEQFF.

The chain carries TRBV29-1 and TRBJ1-4; 9 nucleotides agree with TRBD1. The ends lost 7 bases at V and 6 bases at J; junction bases unmatched: 9. CDR3 length equals 14 residues. Germline CDR1 SQVTM, CDR2 ANQGSEA. The CDR3 spells CSAQQGAGDEKLFF. Here the CDR3 DNA reads TGCAGCGCTCAACAGGGGGCTGGGGATGAAAAACTGTTTTTT.

V is TRBV28 and J is TRBJ2-2, with a possible D match to TRBD2 (5 bases). Per the germline V gene, CDR1 is MDHEN and CDR2 is SYDVKM. The CDR3 consists of 13 residues. Trimming pared 4 bases from V and 4 bases from J, leaving 7 bases between. Written as DNA, the CDR3 is TGTGCCAGCAGTTATCGGGGCACCGGGGAGCTGTTTTTT. As protein: CASSYRGTGELFF.

This chain uses TRBV3-1 (or the pseudogene TRBV3-2) with TRBJ1-2; no clear D gene. V lost 4 bases, J lost 0 bases, and 18 bases lay in between. Germline values: CDR1 LGHDT, CDR2 YNNKEL (reference sequence). This CDR3 spans 17 amino acids. This chain's CDR3 is CASSLRSREVPNYGYTF. CDR3 in DNA: TGTGCCAGCAGCCTAAGAAGTAGGGAGGTCCCTAACTATGGCTACACCTTC.

J is TRBJ1-5 and V is TRBV29-1, with TRBD1 identical over 9 bases. Germline V gives CDR1 SQVTM, CDR2 ANQGSEA. The CDR3 runs 15 residues. With V trimmed by 7 bases and J by 1 base, 8 bases remained unmatched. This chain's CDR3 is CSALTGTGSNQPQHF. Written as DNA, the CDR3 is TGCAGCGCCTTAACCGGGACAGGGAGCAATCAGCCCCAGCATTTT.

The chain has TRBV2 and TRBJ1-2; the D gene is possibly TRBD1 (5 bases). Germline values: CDR1 SNHLY, CDR2 FYNNEI. Trimming took off 7 bases at V and 0 bases at J, with 15 bases between the two ends. This CDR3 comprises 15 residues. CDR3 nucleotide sequence: TGTGCCAGCACGCAGATCAGGGAAGCTAACTATGGCTACACCTTC. It yields the protein CASTQIREANYGYTF.

This clone was seen just once. This chain joins TRBV6-1 and TRBJ1-3, with D perhaps TRBD1 (6 bases). Germline V gives CDR1 MNHNS, CDR2 SASEGT. This CDR3 region has 15 residues. Trimming pared 1 base from V and 5 bases from J, leaving 12 bases between. DNA of the CDR3: TGTGCCAGCAGTGAAGGGTGGGGACATAGAAACACCATATATTTT. This codes for CASSEGWGHRNTIYF.

CDR3 in DNA: TGTGCCAGTAGCAATCCGGGACTAGCGGGAGCGTCCTACAATGAGCAGTTCTTC. As protein: CASSNPGLAGASYNEQFF. The V call is TRBV19, the J call TRBJ2-1; 14 bases align to TRBD2. V lost 6 bases, J lost 1 base, and 8 bases stayed unmatched. The CDR3 extends over 18 amino acids. Per the germline V gene, CDR1 is LNHDA and CDR2 is SQIVND (reference sequence).